This paragraph covers one T cell receptor (beta chain) sequence. Its matching antigen is unknown. Researchers report isolating at least 6.5 million PBMCs per sample. The sample is drawn from a study of blood T cells in healthy people across ages. Study-wide results and limits: The recorded TCR beta diversity per million T cells decreased in a roughly linear manner with age.

The authors ran a second PCR of about 6 to 11 cycles using a sample-barcoded 5' primer and a J-beta primer mix. A tag from a template-switch adaptor with 12 random nucleotides marked each cDNA molecule. TCRdb recomputed calls from the 5' RACE reads with MiXCR, one row per CDR3 protein. The data show about 1.8 million distinct CDR3 sequences, 40% to 55% seen once. CDR1 is LGHDT, CDR2 YNNKEL, per germline (reference sequence). This CDR3 spans 16 amino acids. The V and J ends lost 3 bases and 5 bases, in that order; junction bases with no gene match: 11. The receptor's source is a woman in her thirties or forties in good health. Input material: blood. The rearrangement uses TRBV3-1 and TRBJ1-1, with 8 bases fitting TRBD1. The CDR3 sequence is CASSQATTGGGTEAFF. CDR3 nucleotides: TGTGCCAGCAGCCAGGCCACCACAGGGGGGGGAACTGAAGCTTTCTTT.